These 32 T cell receptor beta chains came from one sample sequenced in a study of shared clonotypes between healthy human individuals. Some clones are missing from TCRdb's copy, which holds only in-frame ones; the method was immunoSEQ multiplex PCR. The repertoire consists of about 480,000 clones, with over 75% occurring once and the leading ten covering 12%. What was sequenced was PBMCs. The receptors stem from a woman between 40 and 55 years old in good health. Some clones in this sample may be carry-over from other donors' samples.

This chain connects TRBV6-5 to TRBJ2-1; 9 bases map to TRBD1. CDR3 length equals 15 residues. The junction had 6 bases not matched to a gene; V was cut back by 5 bases and J by 4 bases. Germline V lookup: CDR1 MNHEY, CDR2 SVGAGI. CDR3 DNA sequence: TGTGCCAGCAGTGCGGGACAGGGAGGGTACAATGAGCAGTTCTTC. The encoded protein is CASSAGQGGYNEQFF.

This chain uses TRBV13 with TRBJ2-2; tentatively, D is TRBD2 (6 bases). The V gene lost 5 bases and the J gene lost 3 bases, with 16 bases spanning the gap. CDR1 is PRHDT, CDR2 FYEKMQ, per germline (reference sequence). This CDR3 spans 16 amino acids. The CDR3 coding sequence is TGTGCCAGCAGCCTCCGGCGGGATAGAGACACCGGGGAGCTGTTTTTT. It is translated as CASSLRRDRDTGELFF.

This chain uses TRBV30 with TRBJ2-5; D gene ambiguous. Judging by the DNA end, TRBJ2-7 fits better; the J call may be wrong. CDR1 is GTSNPN and CDR2 is SVGIG in the germline V gene (reference sequence). The CDR3 has 11 amino acids. The CDR3 region is CAWSTSYEQYF. CDR3 bases: TGTGCCTGGAGTACCTCCTACGAGCAGTACTTC.

The rearrangement uses TRBV28 and TRBJ2-7; D is perhaps TRBD1 (7 bases). Germline-derived CDR1 and CDR2 are MDHEN and SYDVKM. Deletions cut 5 bases from V and 0 bases from J, with 14 bases between. The CDR3 extends over 15 amino acids. CDR3 DNA: TGTGCCAGCAGTGGCGGGACAGACCTCTCCTACGAGCAGTACTTC. Translated, it gives CASSGGTDLSYEQYF.

There are a few counts of this clone. The chain couples TRBV29-1 to TRBJ2-5, with D uncertain. With 5 bases removed from V and 1 base from J, the gap between germline ends came to 2 bases. Germline assignment: CDR1 SQVTM and CDR2 ANQGSEA. The CDR3 length is 10 residues. The chain's CDR3 is CSVSQETQYF. CDR3 nucleotides: TGCAGCGTTAGCCAAGAGACCCAGTACTTC.

The chain joins TRBV7-2 to TRBJ1-5; no firm D call. The CDR3 loop spans 15 amino acids. Trimming cost V 1 base and J 2 bases, with 9 bases left between them. Germline values: CDR1 SGHTA, CDR2 FQGNSA. CDR3 sequence: CASSLGTPGNQPQHF. CDR3 in DNA: TGTGCCAGCAGCTTAGGAACACCGGGCAATCAGCCCCAGCATTTT.

The chain couples TRBV2 to TRBJ2-2; D gene unclear. Between the trimmed V and J ends, which lost 8 bases and 5 bases, there was a span of 12 bases. Germline CDR1 and CDR2: SNHLY and FYNNEI. The CDR3 extends over 13 amino acids. The CDR3 DNA reads TGTGCCAGCCGCCGCCTTATTACCGGGGAGCTGTTTTTT. As protein: CASRRLITGELFF.

This clone has ten or more counts. Additional DNA sequences in this sample encode the identical CDR3. The V and J genes are TRBV30 and TRBJ1-5; D remains unclear. This CDR3 contains 13 residues. Germline V CDR1 and CDR2: GTSNPN, SVGIG (reference sequence). Trimming pared 3 bases from V and 5 bases from J, leaving 11 bases between. As DNA, the CDR3 is TGTGCCTGGAGCCCTCAAGTGGATCAGCCCCAGCATTTT. Translation gives CAWSPQVDQPQHF.

The genes are TRBV9 and TRBJ2-1; TRBD2 agrees at 9 bases. CDR1 and CDR2 (germline): SGDLS, YYNGEE. The J segment lost 3 bases and the V segment lost 0 bases, leaving 1 base of the junction unmatched. This CDR3 contains 15 residues. The CDR3 protein is CASSVGLADYNEQFF. For the CDR3, the DNA is TGTGCCAGCAGCGTAGGACTAGCGGACTACAATGAGCAGTTCTTC. The entire variable domain, with the rest obtained from reference TRBV9 and TRBJ2-1, is as follows: DSGVTQTPKHLITATGQRVTLRCSPRSGDLSVYWYQQSLDQGLQFLIQYYNGEERAKGNILERFSAQQFPDLHSELNLSSLELGDSALYFCASSVGLADYNEQFFGPGTRLTVL.

Here the CDR3 DNA reads TGTGCCAGCAGCTTAGATTCGCTAGCGGGAGCAGATACGCAGTATTTT. Residues: CASSLDSLAGADTQYF. The chain carries TRBV11-2 and TRBJ2-3; TRBD2 matches at 10 bases. CDR3 length: 16 amino acids. Per the germline V gene, CDR1 is SGHAT and CDR2 is FQNNGV. The V gene end was trimmed by 0 bases and the J gene end by 4 bases; junction bases not matched to a gene: 4.

This chain joins TRBV5-4 and TRBJ2-4, with D tentatively TRBD1 (6 bases). CDR1 is SGHNT, CDR2 YYREEE, per germline (reference sequence). This CDR3 comprises 18 residues. Trimming took off 4 bases at V and 0 bases at J, with 20 bases between the two ends. The CDR3 loop is CASSTHGGSPLAKNIQYF. The CDR3 nucleotides read TGTGCCAGCAGCACCCATGGGGGCAGCCCTCTAGCCAAAAACATTCAGTACTTC. The full variable domain, rest sourced from reference TRBV5-4 and TRBJ2-4, is ETGVTQSPTHLIKTRGQQVTLRCSSQSGHNTVSWYQQALGQGPQFIFQYYREEENGRGNFPPRFSGLQFPNYSSELNVNALELDDSALYLCASSTHGGSPLAKNIQYFGAGTRLSVL.

V is TRBV28 and J is TRBJ2-7; the D gene is possibly TRBD2 (5 bases). CDR1 is MDHEN, CDR2 SYDVKM, per germline. Between the trimmed V and J ends, which lost 6 bases and 9 bases, there was a span of 12 bases. The CDR3 is 11 residues long. This CDR3 reads CASSQRTSQYF. Here the CDR3 DNA reads TGTGCCAGCAGCCAAAGGACTTCGCAGTACTTC.

The CDR3 coding sequence is TGTGCCAGCAGCTTAGACGGGAAAGGAAACTACGAGCAGTACTTC. Translating it yields CASSLDGKGNYEQYF. The chain has TRBV7-8 and TRBJ2-7; D might be TRBD2 (5 bases). The V end was cut by 1 base, the J end by 3 bases, with 13 bases between. CDR3 size: 15 residues. The germline gives CDR1 SGHVS, CDR2 FQNEAQ.

The chain links TRBV5-1 to TRBJ2-1; D call uncertain. Trimming stripped 2 bases from V and 5 bases from J, with 11 bases between. Germline assignment: CDR1 SGHRS and CDR2 YFSETQ. This CDR3 has 14 amino acids. This CDR3 is CASSFEDADNEQFF. The CDR3 coding sequence is TGCGCCAGCAGCTTCGAGGACGCAGACAATGAGCAGTTCTTC.

J is TRBJ2-7 and V is TRBV2; D may match TRBD1 or TRBD2 (5 bases each). The V end was cut by 7 bases, the J end by 3 bases, with 10 bases between. The CDR3 has 12 amino acids. Germline V CDR1 and CDR2: SNHLY, FYNNEI. CDR3 in DNA: TGTGCCAGCACTGAGGGGAGCTACGAGCAGTACTTC. Residues: CASTEGSYEQYF. Combining the CDR3 with reference TRBV2 and TRBJ2-7 gives the whole variable domain EPEVTQTPSHQVTQMGQEVILRCVPISNHLYFYWYRQILGQKVEFLVSFYNNEISEKSEIFDDQFSVERPDGSNFTLKIRSTKLEDSAMYFCASTEGSYEQYFGPGTRLTVT.

The V and J genes are TRBV7-9 and TRBJ1-2, with unresolved D. Germline V gives CDR1 SEHNR, CDR2 FQNEAQ (reference sequence). There are 12 residues in the CDR3. The ends were cut back, 5 bases at V and 4 bases at J, with 8 bases in the middle. CDR3 DNA sequence: TGTGCCAGCAGCCCCTTCCTCTATGGCTACACCTTC. It codes for CASSPFLYGYTF.

The chain has TRBV6-1 and TRBJ2-7, with a possible D match to TRBD1 (5 bases). CDR3 length: 16 amino acids. The ends were cut back, 0 bases at V and 0 bases at J, with 12 bases in the middle. Germline assignment: CDR1 MNHNS and CDR2 SASEGT. For the CDR3, the DNA is TGTGCCAGCAGTGAAGCGCTGGGGCGGAGCTCCTACGAGCAGTACTTC. Its protein is CASSEALGRSSYEQYF.

This clone was counted a single time. The V call is TRBV11-2, the J call TRBJ2-7; D is unclear. CDR1 and CDR2 (germline): SGHAT, FQNNGV. The CDR3 extends over 14 amino acids. Trimming removed 4 bases from V and 4 bases from J, with 14 bases in between. The CDR3 loop is CASSSRSRYYEQYF. Written as DNA, the CDR3 is TGTGCCAGCAGCTCCAGGTCAAGATATTACGAGCAGTACTTC. Full variable domain (remainder filled in from reference TRBV11-2 and TRBJ2-7): EAGVAQSPRYKIIEKRQSVAFWCNPISGHATLYWYQQILGQGPKLLIQFQNNGVVDDSQLPKDRFSAERLKGVDSTLKIQPAKLEDSAVYLCASSSRSRYYEQYFGPGTRLTVT.

The CDR3 DNA reads TGCAGCGTCACCGGGACTAGCGGGAACTACGAGCAGTACTTC. As protein: CSVTGTSGNYEQYF. The chain combines TRBV29-1 with TRBJ2-7; 13 positions agree with TRBD2. The CDR3 loop spans 14 amino acids. The germline CDR1 and CDR2 sequences are SQVTM and ANQGSEA. Losses at the gene ends were 6 bases for V and 3 bases for J; bases not matched to a gene: 5.

The chain combines TRBV5-6 with TRBJ2-1, with D possibly TRBD1 on 5 matching bases. The CDR3 has 16 amino acids. The V gene lost 2 bases and the J gene lost 4 bases, with 16 bases spanning the gap. CDR1 and CDR2 from the germline V gene are SGHDT and YYEEEE. The CDR3 region has the DNA TGTGCCAGCAGCTTAGGTCAGGGATGGCAATACAATGAGCAGTTCTTC. This codes for CASSLGQGWQYNEQFF.

The chain uses TRBV28 and TRBJ2-6; unclear D gene. Trimming took 7 bases from V and 2 from J, leaving 12 bases between them. Per germline, CDR1 MDHEN and CDR2 SYDVKM. The CDR3 totals 15 residues. CDR3 region: CASKPSIAGANVLTF. The CDR3 bases are TGTGCCAGCAAGCCGTCGATTGCTGGGGCCAACGTCCTGACTTTC.

The rearrangement joins TRBV19 to TRBJ1-5; D call uncertain. CDR1 is LNHDA, CDR2 SQIVND, per germline (reference sequence). The ends were cut back, 3 bases at V and 4 bases at J, with 13 bases in the middle. The CDR3 length is 15 residues. The CDR3: CASSMLGQENQPQHF. For the CDR3, the DNA is TGTGCCAGTAGTATGCTTGGTCAGGAAAATCAGCCCCAGCATTTT.

The gene calls are TRBV18 and TRBJ2-5, with D tentatively TRBD1 (5 bases). Trimming took 2 bases from V and 7 from J, leaving 11 bases between them. The CDR3 is 13 amino acids. The germline gives CDR1 KGHSH, CDR2 LQKENI. The CDR3 DNA reads TGTGCCAGCTCACCAGGGGCGCCATGGACCCAGTACTTC. Translation gives CASSPGAPWTQYF.

V is TRBV30 and J is TRBJ2-7, with 9 bases fitting TRBD1. Trimming took 0 bases from V and 5 from J; bases not matched to a gene: 8. Germline V gives CDR1 GTSNPN, CDR2 SVGIG (reference sequence). The CDR3 contains 15 residues. The CDR3, as DNA: TGTGCCTGGAGTGTACCTGGGACAGGGACCCACGAGCAGTACTTC. Translating gives CAWSVPGTGTHEQYF.

The chain links TRBV5-6 to TRBJ1-2; TRBD1 agrees at 8 bases. After removal of 4 bases from V and 5 bases from J, the junction contained 13 bases not matched to a gene. The CDR3 runs to 16 residues. Germline-derived CDR1 and CDR2 are SGHDT and YYEEEE. CDR3 coding DNA: TGTGCCAGCAGCCCCGGACAGGGTGGGGGATATTATGGCTACACCTTC. Its protein product is CASSPGQGGGYYGYTF.

This clone was recorded once. The gene calls are TRBV11-3 and TRBJ2-7; weak D call: TRBD1 (5 bases). This CDR3 has 13 amino acids. Germline V gene sequence: CDR1 SGHNT, CDR2 YENEEA. The V and J ends lost 5 bases and 3 bases respectively, with 11 bases between them. The CDR3 loop is CASSPFQGYEQYF. The CDR3 DNA is TGTGCCAGCAGCCCTTTCCAGGGCTACGAGCAGTACTTC.

The chain recombines TRBV27 with TRBJ1-1; the match to TRBD1 covers 7 bases. There are 13 residues in the CDR3. Germline V gene data show CDR1 as MNHEY and CDR2 as SMNVEV (reference sequence). The V gene end was trimmed by 2 bases and the J gene end by 3 bases; junction bases not matched to a gene: 0. The CDR3 nucleotides are TGTGCCAGCAGTTTACAGGGGGACACTGAAGCTTTCTTT. Translating it yields CASSLQGDTEAFF.

The J gene is TRBJ2-2, the V gene TRBV29-1; D remains ambiguous. V was trimmed by 5 bases and J by 6 bases, leaving 10 bases between them. The length of the CDR3 is 12 residues. Germline CDR1 is SQVTM and CDR2 is ANQGSEA. The CDR3 is CSVTRTAGELFF. DNA of the CDR3: TGCAGCGTTACCCGGACCGCCGGGGAGCTGTTTTTT.

The chain is built from TRBV19 and TRBJ2-3; D might be TRBD1 (5 bases). With 3 bases removed from V and 0 bases from J, the gap between germline ends came to 10 bases. The germline V gene has CDR1 LNHDA and CDR2 SQIVND (reference sequence). The CDR3 loop spans 15 amino acids. The CDR3 DNA reads as TGTGCCAGTAGTATGGAGACAGTTAGCACAGATACGCAGTATTTT. Protein product: CASSMETVSTDTQYF.

The chain links TRBV7-9 to TRBJ2-5; TRBD2 agrees at 10 bases. This CDR3 comprises 14 residues. Germline trimming cut 5 bases from V and 3 bases from J; bases unmatched to any gene: 3. CDR1 is SEHNR, CDR2 FQNEAQ, per germline (reference sequence). CDR3 in amino acids: CASSLGLAKETQYF. The CDR3 coding sequence is TGTGCCAGCAGCCTGGGACTAGCGAAAGAGACCCAGTACTTC.

The rearrangement links TRBV29-1 to TRBJ2-7; D ambiguous. Looked up from germline, CDR1 is SQVTM and CDR2 is ANQGSEA. The CDR3 has 12 residues. V dropped 4 bases and J dropped 0 bases, with 7 bases sitting between them. The CDR3 protein is CSVGVSSYEQYF. The DNA of the CDR3 is TGCAGCGTTGGCGTCTCCTCCTACGAGCAGTACTTC.

The chain uses TRBV11-2 and TRBJ2-5; no definite D call. Germline V CDR1 and CDR2: SGHAT, FQNNGV. The CDR3 has 13 amino acids. Trimming shortened V by 10 bases and J by 3 bases, and 15 bases separated the two germline ends. The CDR3 sequence is CATSGSEKETQYF. For the CDR3, the DNA is TGTGCCACCTCCGGGTCAGAAAAAGAGACCCAGTACTTC. Looking up the rest from reference TRBV11-2 and TRBJ2-5 gives the full variable domain: EAGVAQSPRYKIIEKRQSVAFWCNPISGHATLYWYQQILGQGPKLLIQFQNNGVVDDSQLPKDRFSAERLKGVDSTLKIQPAKLEDSAVYLCATSGSEKETQYFGPGTRLLVL.